This passage covers 13 T cell receptor beta chains from one sample sequenced in a study of T cell repertoires in cytomegalovirus infection. TCRdb fed the reads into MiXCR, producing one record per CDR3 protein. The table has 300,000 to 400,000 distinct CDR3 sequences, around 29% seen once. Their antigens remain unidentified. Here the sequenced sample was cultured PBMCs, taken from culture after CMV antigen stimulation. Receptors originate from a human donor in good health (CMV status not recorded). Some clones in this sample may be carry-over from other donors' samples.

This chain uses TRBV7-2 with TRBJ2-3, with 7 bases aligning to TRBD2. There are 15 residues in the CDR3. CDR1 is SGHTA, CDR2 FQGNSA, per germline. Trimming cost V 5 bases and J 1 base; bases outside gene matches: 6. The DNA for the CDR3 is TGTGCCAGCAGCCTCGTAGCGGGTCGCACAGATACGCAGTATTTT. It yields the protein CASSLVAGRTDTQYF.

This clonotype has just a few counts. This chain uses TRBV2 with TRBJ1-4; tentative D call: TRBD1 (5 bases). The CDR3 extends over 16 amino acids. Germline V gene data show CDR1 as SNHLY and CDR2 as FYNNEI. V lost 2 bases and J lost 4, with 14 bases in between. CDR3 coding DNA: TGTGCCAGCAGTGAAATGGACAAGGTCATTAATGAAAAACTGTTTTTT. Its protein product is CASSEMDKVINEKLFF. Using reference TRBV2 and TRBJ1-4 for the parts outside the CDR3, the full variable domain is EPEVTQTPSHQVTQMGQEVILRCVPISNHLYFYWYRQILGQKVEFLVSFYNNEISEKSEIFDDQFSVERPDGSNFTLKIRSTKLEDSAMYFCASSEMDKVINEKLFFGSGTQLSVL.

The chain joins TRBV20-1 to TRBJ2-1, with 8 bases that match TRBD2. Losses at the gene ends were 7 bases for V and 5 bases for J; bases not matched to a gene: 10. The CDR3 runs 14 residues. CDR1 is DFQATT and CDR2 is SNEGSKA in the germline V gene (reference sequence). CDR3 amino acids: CSVRTSGGHNEQFF. For the CDR3, the DNA is TGCAGTGTCAGGACCTCGGGAGGGCACAATGAGCAGTTCTTC.

V is TRBV20-1 and J is TRBJ2-1; D gene ambiguous. Germline assignment: CDR1 DFQATT and CDR2 SNEGSKA (reference sequence). The V gene lost 5 bases and the J gene lost 2 bases, with 10 bases spanning the gap. This CDR3 is 13 amino acids long. The CDR3 region has the DNA TGCAGTGCTGAGACTGGCACCTACAATGAGCAGTTCTTC. This encodes CSAETGTYNEQFF.

This clonotype has at least ten counts. The V call is TRBV7-3, the J call TRBJ2-1; 13 bases match TRBD2. This CDR3 spans 15 amino acids. Germline lookup yields CDR1 SGHTA and CDR2 FQGTGA. The trim removed 5 bases at V and 6 bases at J, leaving 4 bases unmatched. CDR3 in amino acids: CASSPGLAGVNEQFF. CDR3 nucleotides: TGTGCCAGCAGCCCAGGACTAGCGGGAGTCAATGAGCAGTTCTTC.

This clonotype was counted many times. The chain employs TRBV10-2 and TRBJ1-6; D gene unclear. Deletions cut 2 bases from V and 6 bases from J, with 14 bases between. The CDR3 runs to 16 residues. Looked up from germline, CDR1 is WSHSY and CDR2 is SAAADI. As DNA, the CDR3 is TGCGCCAGCAGTGAGGGCCCCGGCAGCAGTAATTCACCCCTCCACTTT. It specifies CASSEGPGSSNSPLHF.

This chain joins TRBV7-9 and TRBJ2-7, with D possibly TRBD2 on 7 matching bases. V shed 5 bases and J shed 7 bases, with 30 bases lying between them. Germline CDR1 and CDR2: SEHNR and FQNEAQ (reference sequence). This CDR3 comprises 18 residues. The CDR3 nucleotides are TGTGCCAGCAGCCCCGGGTGGGGGGGCAAAGGCGCTAGAGGGGAGCAGTACTTC. Amino acid sequence: CASSPGWGGKGARGEQYF.

The chain is built from TRBV5-1 and TRBJ2-5; 14 nucleotides align to TRBD2. The CDR3 is 17 amino acids. The V gene's germline CDR1 is SGHRS and CDR2 YFSETQ. The J segment lost 1 base and the V segment lost 7 bases, leaving 9 bases of the junction unmatched. In nucleotides, the CDR3 is TGCGCCAGCTCCCATAAGACTAGCGGGAGGGCCCAAGAGACCCAGTACTTC. It yields the protein CASSHKTSGRAQETQYF.

This clonotype was counted between two and nine times. The J gene is TRBJ2-1, the V gene TRBV6-5; 8 bases map to TRBD1. Germline assignment: CDR1 MNHEY and CDR2 SVGAGI. The V and J ends lost 6 bases and 7 bases, in that order; junction bases with no gene match: 11. CDR3 length equals 15 residues. DNA for the CDR3: TGTGCCAGCAGGCCCAGCACAGGGGGGTTTAATGAGCAGTTCTTC. It codes for CASRPSTGGFNEQFF.

Concerning this clonotype itself: The germline gene is not matched at one end of the junction; a read error may be the cause. The chain combines TRBV7-8 with TRBJ2-5; D gene ambiguous. The CDR3 contains 15 residues. Germline values: CDR1 SGHVS, CDR2 FQNEAQ. CDR3 nucleotides: TGTGCCAGCAGGCGCGTTGTAGTGGGAAGAGAGACCCAGTCCTTC. Translated: CASRRVVVGRETQSF.

The chain carries TRBV7-8 and TRBJ2-7, with D perhaps being TRBD1 or TRBD2 (6 bases each). V was shortened by 2 bases and J by 2 bases, with 13 bases between the two germline ends. The germline gives CDR1 SGHVS, CDR2 FQNEAQ. The CDR3 spans 15 residues. CDR3 nucleotide sequence: TGTGCCAGCAGCTTAAGGGCCGGGGGCCCCTACGAGCAGTACTTC. As protein: CASSLRAGGPYEQYF. Full variable domain (missing parts from reference TRBV7-8 and TRBJ2-7): GAGVSQSPRYKVAKRGQDVALRCDPISGHVSLFWYQQALGQGPEFLTYFQNEAQLDKSGLPSDRFFAERPEGSVSTLKIQRTQQEDSAVYLCASSLRAGGPYEQYFGPGTRLTVT.

This chain connects TRBV6-5 to TRBJ2-6; D is uncertain. Germline CDR1 is MNHEY and CDR2 is SVGAGI. There are 16 residues in the CDR3. V lost 6 bases, J lost 0 bases, and 12 bases lay in between. The CDR3 coding sequence is TGTGCCAGCAGGGCCCCTTTAGGCTCTGGGGCCAACGTCCTGACTTTC. Protein product: CASRAPLGSGANVLTF.

V is TRBV28 and J is TRBJ2-5; 7 bases map to TRBD1. The CDR3 has 15 amino acids. The V and J ends lost 2 bases and 4 bases, in that order; junction bases with no gene match: 7. Germline-derived CDR1 and CDR2 are MDHEN and SYDVKM. CDR3 nucleotide sequence: TGTGCCAGCAGTTTACCTCTGACAGGGTCAGAGACCCAGTACTTC. The encoded protein is CASSLPLTGSETQYF. The whole variable domain, remainder taken from reference TRBV28 and TRBJ2-5, is DVKVTQSSRYLVKRTGEKVFLECVQDMDHENMFWYRQDPGLGLRLIYFSYDVKMKEKGDIPEGYSVSREKKERFSLILESASTNQTSMYLCASSLPLTGSETQYFGPGTRLLVL.